These 24 T cell receptor beta chains came from one sample sequenced in a study of CD4 T cells in relation to SARS-CoV-2 and coronaviruses (dated by TCRdb to about 2021). The library was prepared using the immunoSEQ multiplex PCR assay. TCRdb's version of the immuneACCESS table is confined to in-frame rearrangements and falls short of the full clone set. An unresolved V gene accounts for under half of the shortfall where checked; the remainder is of unknown origin. The sample table lists about 43,000 clones, about four fifths of them with a count of one. Around 1.4% of the sample lies in the top ten. These receptors have no identified antigens. Sequenced material: naive CD4+ T cells from PBMCs, cultured in vitro. Read against the paper, the sample's cell subset or site label means: naive CD4+ T cells isolated by negative enrichment. All receptors derive from an adult with COVID-19.

The V gene is TRBV5-8, the J gene TRBJ2-6; D gene unclear. Germline V CDR1 and CDR2: SGHTS, YDEGEE. CDR3 length: 14 residues. The germline V and J ends were trimmed by 3 bases and 0 bases, with 4 bases remaining between them. The CDR3 spells CASSWVSGANVLTF. CDR3 DNA: TGTGCCAGCAGCTGGGTCTCTGGGGCCAACGTCCTGACTTTC.

This clone occurred once. V and J are TRBV9 and TRBJ2-1; D is undetermined. V lost 5 bases and J lost 5, with 5 bases in between. Germline assignment: CDR1 SGDLS and CDR2 YYNGEE. This CDR3 has 11 residues. The DNA of the CDR3 is TGTGCCAGCAGTCGCCACAATGAGCAGTTCTTC. The encoded protein is CASSRHNEQFF.

This clone was detected once. The rearrangement uses TRBV6-5 and TRBJ1-4; D gene ambiguous. V was shortened by 0 bases and J by 2 bases, with 4 bases between the two germline ends. CDR3 length: 14 amino acids. From germline, CDR1 is MNHEY and CDR2 SVGAGI. DNA for the CDR3: TGTGCCAGCAGTTACTCGGATACTAATGAAAAACTGTTTTTT. Amino acids: CASSYSDTNEKLFF.

This clone appeared a few times. The J gene is TRBJ2-2, the V gene TRBV6-5, with 11 bases lining up with TRBD2. The CDR3 has 15 residues. After removal of 9 bases from V and 1 base from J, the junction contained 4 bases not matched to a gene. Germline loops: CDR1 MNHEY, CDR2 SVGAGI. The CDR3 sequence is CASSLAGGNTGELFF. CDR3 DNA sequence: TGTGCCAGTTCTCTAGCGGGAGGGAACACCGGGGAGCTGTTTTTT.

The rearrangement uses TRBV5-1 and TRBJ2-5; 7 bases align to TRBD1. The length of the CDR3 is 17 residues. From germline, CDR1 is SGHRS and CDR2 YFSETQ. After removal of 4 bases from V and 7 bases from J, the junction contained 19 bases not matched to a gene. The CDR3 is CASSPTRTGTVPSTQYF. CDR3 bases: TGCGCCAGCAGCCCAACCCGGACAGGAACCGTTCCATCGACCCAGTACTTC.

The CDR3 DNA sequence: TGTGCCAGCAGGACTTATGACCCTAATGAAAAACTGTTTTTT. Translated: CASRTYDPNEKLFF. J is TRBJ1-4 and V is TRBV6-4; D is unresolved. The V and J ends lost 6 bases and 3 bases respectively, with 11 bases between them. CDR1 MRHNA and CDR2 SNTAGT come from the germline V gene. This CDR3 comprises 14 residues.

This clone was recorded only once. The rearrangement uses TRBV7-2 and TRBJ2-1, with 9 bases fitting TRBD1. Per germline, CDR1 SGHTA and CDR2 FQGNSA. The trim removed 5 bases at V and 7 bases at J, leaving 9 bases unmatched. The CDR3 is 15 amino acids. The CDR3 reads CASSPPGQGRNEQFF. The DNA of the CDR3 is TGTGCCAGCAGCCCACCGGGACAGGGCCGGAATGAGCAGTTCTTC.

A few counts support this clone. The chain links TRBV7-3 to TRBJ2-7, with 14 bases fitting TRBD2. Germline values: CDR1 SGHTA, CDR2 FQGTGA. The V segment lost 5 bases and the J segment 6 bases; nucleotides outside the gene matches: 9. This CDR3 is 16 amino acids long. CDR3 in amino acids: CASSPTGLAGGSEQYF. CDR3 DNA: TGTGCCAGCAGCCCCACAGGACTAGCGGGAGGATCCGAGCAGTACTTC. Complete variable domain (other parts from reference TRBV7-3 and TRBJ2-7): GAGVSQTPSNKVTEKGKYVELRCDPISGHTALYWYRQSLGQGPEFLIYFQGTGAADDSGLPNDRFFAVRPEGSVSTLKIQRTERGDSAVYLCASSPTGLAGGSEQYFGPGTRLTVT.

The rearrangement links TRBV28 to TRBJ2-1; TRBD2 matches 8 bases. With 3 bases clipped from V and 0 bases from J, the junction kept 4 bases outside the gene matches. This CDR3 comprises 16 residues. CDR1 and CDR2 from the germline V gene are MDHEN and SYDVKM. The CDR3 loop is CASSFLGTSSYNEQFF. The CDR3 bases are TGTGCCAGCAGTTTCCTGGGGACTAGCTCCTACAATGAGCAGTTCTTC.

V usage is TRBV2 and J usage is TRBJ2-3; D call uncertain. V gave up 6 bases and J gave up 2 bases, with 12 bases separating them. Germline V CDR1 and CDR2: SNHLY, FYNNEI. The CDR3 is made up of 14 amino acids. CDR3 residues: CASREAPITDTQYF. CDR3 bases: TGTGCCAGCAGAGAGGCGCCAATCACAGATACGCAGTATTTT.

A note on this clone: Additional DNA sequences in this sample encode the identical CDR3. The chain employs TRBV3-1 (or the pseudogene TRBV3-2) and TRBJ2-5; unclear D gene. This CDR3 has 11 amino acids. The V end was cut by 1 base, the J end by 5 bases, with 2 bases between. Looked up from germline, CDR1 is LGHDT and CDR2 is YNNKEL (reference sequence). The CDR3 loop reads CASSQGETQYF. In DNA, the CDR3 is TGTGCCAGCAGCCAAGGCGAGACCCAGTACTTC.

The chain uses TRBV6-6 and TRBJ1-3; 8 positions agree with TRBD1. The V gene's germline CDR1 is MNHNY and CDR2 SVGAGI (reference sequence). The V gene end was trimmed by 5 bases and the J gene end by 4 bases; junction bases not matched to a gene: 13. CDR3 length: 17 amino acids. The CDR3 region is CASSPPARGLGGNTIYF. The CDR3 DNA follows: TGTGCCAGCAGTCCCCCAGCCAGGGGGCTTGGAGGAAACACCATATATTTT.

The chain has TRBV5-1 and TRBJ2-2; possibly TRBD1 for D (5 bases). V was pared by 4 bases and J by 5 bases, with 6 bases between. The CDR3 contains 12 residues. Germline CDR1 SGHRS, CDR2 YFSETQ. For the CDR3, the DNA is TGCGCCAGCAGCCGACAGACCGGGGAGCTGTTTTTT. Translating it yields CASSRQTGELFF.

As DNA, the CDR3 is TGCGCCAGCAGCTCGACTAGCGGGAGCGTCCTGAGCTACAATGAGCAGTTCTTC. Residues: CASSSTSGSVLSYNEQFF. The rearrangement joins TRBV5-1 to TRBJ2-1, with 12 bases fitting TRBD2. J lost 3 bases, V lost 3 bases, and 10 bases had no gene match. The CDR3 extends over 18 amino acids. Germline-derived CDR1 and CDR2 are SGHRS and YFSETQ. The whole variable domain, remainder taken from reference TRBV5-1 and TRBJ2-1, is KAGVTQTPRYLIKTRGQQVTLSCSPISGHRSVSWYQQTPGQGLQFLFEYFSETQRNKGNFPGRFSGRQFSNSRSEMNVSTLELGDSALYLCASSSTSGSVLSYNEQFFGPGTRLTVL.

The chain combines TRBV20-1 with TRBJ1-2; D is uncertain. Germline V gene lookup returns CDR1 DFQATT and CDR2 SNEGSKA (reference sequence). V dropped 5 bases and J dropped 6 bases, with 10 bases sitting between them. The CDR3 extends over 11 amino acids. The CDR3 sequence is CSAGVTNGYTF. The DNA for the CDR3 is TGCAGTGCTGGAGTCACAAATGGCTACACCTTC.

The chain is built from TRBV18 and TRBJ1-6; possibly TRBD1 for D (6 bases). The germline CDR1 and CDR2 sequences are KGHSH and LQKENI. Between the trimmed V and J ends, which lost 5 bases and 9 bases, there was a span of 14 bases. This CDR3 comprises 14 residues. The CDR3, as DNA: TGTGCCAGCTCATCCACAGGGTCTAGTTCACCCCTCCACTTT. Translated: CASSSTGSSSPLHF.

The chain uses TRBV3-1 (or the pseudogene TRBV3-2) and TRBJ2-2; 7 bases match TRBD1. From germline, CDR1 is LGHDT and CDR2 YNNKEL (reference sequence). The CDR3 is 18 residues long. The V gene end was trimmed by 1 base and the J gene end by 6 bases; junction bases not matched to a gene: 14. The CDR3 region has the DNA TGTGCCAGCAGCCAAGGGGTCCCGGGCAGGGGGACCGCCGGGGAGCTGTTTTTT. It specifies CASSQGVPGRGTAGELFF.

The chain combines TRBV6-5 with TRBJ2-1, with D possibly matching TRBD2 (5 bases). The germline CDR1 and CDR2 sequences are MNHEY and SVGAGI. With 6 bases removed from V and 5 bases from J, the gap between germline ends came to 11 bases. This CDR3 is built from 13 residues. CDR3: CASRKTRNNEQFF. The CDR3 coding sequence is TGTGCCAGCAGGAAAACTAGGAACAATGAGCAGTTCTTC.

CDR3: CASSPSTGINEKLFF. CDR3 bases: TGTGCCAGCAGCCCATCGACAGGGATTAATGAAAAACTGTTTTTT. The rearrangement links TRBV7-6 to TRBJ1-4, with 7 nucleotides matching TRBD1. Germline trimming cut 5 bases from V and 4 bases from J; bases unmatched to any gene: 7. The germline gives CDR1 SGHVS, CDR2 FNYEAQ. The CDR3 loop spans 15 amino acids.

V usage is TRBV24-1 and J usage is TRBJ2-2; D may be TRBD2 (6 bases). With 8 bases removed from V and 5 bases from J, the gap between germline ends came to 14 bases. The CDR3 totals 14 residues. CDR1 is KGHDR, CDR2 SFDVKD, per germline. This CDR3 reads CATTGGGITGELFF. In DNA form, the CDR3 reads TGTGCCACCACCGGAGGAGGGATAACCGGGGAGCTGTTTTTT.

The chain combines TRBV7-8 with TRBJ1-1, with D tentatively TRBD1 (5 bases). CDR3 length: 15 amino acids. Per the germline V gene, CDR1 is SGHVS and CDR2 is FQNEAQ. V dropped 4 bases and J dropped 5 bases, with 17 bases sitting between them. The CDR3 nucleotides read TGTGCCAGCAGCTACCTAGGGACGTTGGTAACTGAAGCTTTCTTT. Residues: CASSYLGTLVTEAFF.

In DNA form, the CDR3 reads TGCGCCAGCAGCTTGGTGGGGGAGGGGCGCAATGAGCAGTTCTTC. It translates to CASSLVGEGRNEQFF. The V call is TRBV5-1, the J call TRBJ2-1; 7 nucleotides align to TRBD2. Germline CDR1 reads SGHRS; CDR2 reads YFSETQ. The CDR3 loop spans 15 amino acids. V shed 0 bases and J 6 bases; nucleotides not matched to a gene: 6.

The V and J genes are TRBV19 and TRBJ1-4; D ambiguous. V was pared by 6 bases and J by 7 bases, with 15 bases between. CDR1 is LNHDA, CDR2 SQIVND, per germline (reference sequence). The length of the CDR3 is 14 residues. For the CDR3, the DNA is TGTGCCAGTAGGACGACGGTTACCGGTGAAAAACTGTTTTTT. Protein product: CASRTTVTGEKLFF. The full variable domain, its missing parts supplied by reference TRBV19 and TRBJ1-4, is DGGITQSPKYLFRKEGQNVTLSCEQNLNHDAMYWYRQDPGQGLRLIYYSQIVNDFQKGDIAEGYSVSREKKESFPLTVTSAQKNPTAFYLCASRTTVTGEKLFFGSGTQLSVL.

The rearrangement uses TRBV19 and TRBJ1-5; tentatively, D is TRBD1 (6 bases). V gave up 4 bases and J gave up 2 bases, with 12 bases separating them. The CDR3 loop spans 15 amino acids. Looked up from germline, CDR1 is LNHDA and CDR2 is SQIVND (reference sequence). This CDR3 reads CASSKQGSGNQPQHF. In DNA form, the CDR3 reads TGTGCCAGTAGTAAACAGGGCTCGGGCAATCAGCCCCAGCATTTT. The full variable domain, rest sourced from reference TRBV19 and TRBJ1-5, is DGGITQSPKYLFRKEGQNVTLSCEQNLNHDAMYWYRQDPGQGLRLIYYSQIVNDFQKGDIAEGYSVSREKKESFPLTVTSAQKNPTAFYLCASSKQGSGNQPQHFGDGTRLSIL.